What follows is one T cell receptor (beta chain) and its context. Measured with immunoSEQ multiplex PCR; TCRdb has only the in-frame clones, and not every one. The sample records 30,000 to 45,000 clones, 91% being singletons. The CDR3 runs to 14 residues. The germline V gene has CDR1 SGDLS and CDR2 YYNGEE. With 1 base clipped from V and 4 bases from J, the junction kept 4 bases outside the gene matches. This entry comes from a study of T cell changes during pregnancy in multiple sclerosis. This clonotype was obtained from a female donor with multiple sclerosis, enrolled in a pregnancy study. The sequenced sample was CD8+ T cells from peripheral blood mononuclear cells, obtained in the second trimester of pregnancy. This chain joins TRBV9 and TRBJ2-5, with 7 bases matching TRBD2. This CDR3 is CASSVSGASETQYF. Here the CDR3 DNA reads TGTGCCAGCAGCGTAAGCGGGGCCTCAGAGACCCAGTACTTC.